Reported below is one T cell receptor (beta chain). The clone's antigen remains unknown. Within one base of it there is no much larger clone, and no base qualities were kept. The entry originates in a study of cytomegalovirus exposure and HLA in healthy donors (dated by TCRdb to between 2016 and 2019). With respect to the entire study: An earlier analysis of some 550 of the donors reported 250 to 300 Gb of sequence data and 100 million to 130 million unique TCR beta sequences from roughly 180 million T cells. In a later genetic analysis, genome-wide SNP genotypes for about 55% of the roughly 670 donors were used, and that subset was treated as a discovery cohort. Donor age, sex, ethnicity and CMV serostatus were collected together with the repertoire data. In an earlier analysis of 587 of the donors, high-throughput TCR beta sequencing was used to judge whether each TCR beta V gene segment behaved as functional or pseudogenic. The study aimed to test whether signatures of past pathogen exposure could be identified by cataloging public T cell receptors. The later analysis used no new phenotypic data to find candidate immune exposures, relying instead on TCR beta sequences and their occurrence across donors. Among some 410 genotyped donors of the cohort, an average of roughly 240,000 unique TCR beta nucleotide sequences were sequenced per donor, around 20% of them non-productive. Roughly 300 gigabases of sequencing data and 80 million or so unique TCR sequences were included in an early release covering 550 to 650 HLA-typed donors. Every repertoire in the discovery cohort had been generated on one and the same sequencing platform. Of the 350 to 450 genotyped donors, 75% to 85% were placed in the genetic ancestry cluster associated with self-reported Caucasian donors. To predict cytomegalovirus infection status, the study combined high-throughput TCR immunosequencing, statistical association of individual TCRs with disease status, and machine learning. The study profiled the T cell repertoires of more than 500 subjects by immunosequencing and related them to cytomegalovirus serostatus. About five DR-DQ haplotypes were handled as single units for association and clustering because linkage in the cohort was strong. Besides the first cohort of around 700 subjects, a separate validation cohort made up of 120 different subjects was used. Class I and class II HLA loci were covered by the typing at four-digit resolution. Typing coverage differed by locus: A, B, C, DRB1 and DQB1 were typed in roughly 620-630 donors, DQA1 in about 500, DPA1 in some 600, and DPB1 in 450 to 490. In a later analysis, previously published TCR beta repertoires from 670 or so donors were re-analyzed and high-resolution HLA genotyping was added so that TCR occurrence patterns could be studied. Paper-wide results and their limitations: In an earlier analysis of some 500 of the donors, most TCR beta V segments appeared in productive rearrangements about 87% or about 30% of the time, broadly matching IMGT annotations. A further reported finding was that TCR beta sequences accurately predicted the HLA-A and HLA-B alleles for most subjects in the first cohort. Linkage disequilibrium might explain the correlated functional status among segregating V segments, but an unknown experimental factor could not be excluded. An association between a missense DCLRE1C variant and V-gene and J-gene trimming of TCR beta chains was found in a later genetic analysis and replicated in an independent cohort. The earlier analysis of nearly 600 of the donors excluded about 16 rarely observed V segments, including chromosome 9 orphons, because counts were too low. Strong co-occurrence of HLA alleles, especially DR and DQ, made assigning TCR associations to individual alleles difficult. Sequencing depth was assumed to be roughly uniform across donors in the presence/absence analyses, though that assumption may not hold. In a later analysis, several top co-occurrence clusters were reported to appear linked to parvovirus B19, influenza, CMV and Epstein-Barr virus. In a later analysis, most CMV-associated TCR beta chains were found to appear HLA-restricted, with HLA associations seemingly driven largely by CMV exposure. In a later analysis, HLA-associated TCR beta chains showed more clonal expansion and lower generation probabilities than non-associated chains that were equally common. In the study, 150 to 200 TCR beta chains were listed as associated with cytomegalovirus. Specific HLA alleles were associated with 15,000 to 20,000 TCR beta sequences at a false discovery rate of 0.05 in a later analysis. In a later analysis, the rate of TCR association differed among HLA loci, with DRB1 alleles having the most associated TCRs and HLA-C alleles having the fewest. Some IMGT-functional V segments, including TRBV6-2 and TRBV6-3, could not be told apart with the 87-base-pair reads, so those segments were excluded. The sequencing pipeline was judged likely to have produced a cluster of highly shared sequence variants as a technical artifact. HLA typing was unavailable for some donors at each locus, so association tests used only the typed subset. The cohort was sequenced for TCR beta chains only, and without alpha or paired-chain data the features that could be detected were limited. The classifier was reported to diagnose cytomegalovirus status with high specificity and sensitivity in both the original cohort and the validation cohort. According to the authors, the approach could potentially be generalized to other disease states and immunological phenotypes. A few of the identified cytomegalovirus-associated TCR beta chains were confirmed in vitro to be specific for cytomegalovirus antigens. Across donors, most TCR sequences were observed very rarely, whereas some public TCRs were present in many individuals. Compared with the approximately 670-donor mean, donors in an Asian-associated ancestry cluster had fewer N-insertions in productive TCRs, according to a later genetic analysis. For the cohort, immune exposure information was limited to CMV serostatus.

The cohort was made up of roughly 670 healthy bone marrow donors. At the time of sampling, all cohort members were nominally healthy, though unrecorded immune exposures were likely present. The donor tested CMV seropositive, placing the donor among the approximately 310 seropositive members of the cohort. A peripheral blood sample was collected from each donor, and TCR beta sequencing was performed on peripheral blood mononuclear cells. The Qiagen DNeasy Blood Extraction Kit was used to extract genomic DNA from the blood cell samples. The library was prepared using the immunoSEQ multiplex PCR assay. The multiplex PCR relied on a mix of 60 forward primers for TCR Vbeta segments and 13 reverse primers for TCR Jbeta segments. The CDR3 region of rearranged TCR beta genes was amplified from genomic DNA with a multiplex PCR assay. The Illumina HiSeq System was used to sequence the amplified TCR beta libraries as 87-base-pair reads. In the source study's methods: In a later analysis, about 80 million unique TCR beta chains were counted across the 690 or so repertoires, and roughly 11 million of these chains were shared by at least two donors. A nearest-neighbor algorithm error-corrected the raw reads and collapsed the reads into unique sequences, merging closely related sequences to remove PCR and sequencing errors. V, D and J gene segments were assigned by aligning CDR3 sequences to IMGT reference sequences. For a sequence to be retained, a match of at least six nucleotides to both a V gene segment and a J gene segment was required. A rearrangement counted as productive if the CDR3 had no stop codons and remained in frame with V and J, and every other rearrangement counted as non-productive. Following IMGT convention, CDR3 was defined as the stretch from the second conserved V-encoded cysteine to the conserved J-encoded phenylalanine. The earlier analysis of a few hundred of the donors excluded sequences that lacked an unambiguous match to a single V gene segment. In an earlier analysis of 587 of the donors, a V segment was called functional when productive rearrangements were above 56.7%, and segregating when the standard deviation between donors exceeded 5%. A statistical classification framework was built for diagnosing cytomegalovirus status from the catalog of TCR beta chain sequences. A later analysis assigned V and J genes by comparing TCR nucleotide sequences with IMGT/GENE-DB human TR gene sequences. Using the TCRdist pipeline, a later analysis assigned CDR3 sequences along with most-parsimonious VDJ recombination scenarios. A later analysis defined each TCR beta chain by its CDR3 amino acid sequence plus V-gene family, and excluded reads lacking a unique V-gene family. A later analysis removed 592 highly shared, low-generation-probability nucleotide sequences to deal with suspected cross-contamination and a sequencing artifact. A later analysis calculated a clonal expansion index for each public chain from normalized within-repertoire ranks of inferred template counts. A later analysis computed generation probabilities with a VDJ recombination model fitted to out-of-frame rearrangements, and checked the results against IGoR. Hypergeometric tests were used in a later analysis to score TCR-TCR, TCR-HLA and TCR-CMV co-occurrence, with a repertoire-size bias correction applied to the TCR pairs. To estimate false discovery rates, a later analysis permuted the HLA or CMV assignments 20 times. A later analysis grouped co-occurring TCRs with DBSCAN, adding TCRdist sequence similarity when clustering within HLA-allele-positive subsets. For co-occurrence clustering, repertoires with fewer than 30,000 or more than 120,000 public chains were excluded, along with about five repertoires with anomalous nucleotide sharing. Sourced from immuneACCESS, this table was stored by TCRdb with only in-frame sequences that have V and J called. A share of the clones is absent; for the studies checked, an unresolved V gene accounts for under half, and the remainder has no known explanation. Clone size and the V and J calls come from that table; the DNA yielded D and trimming. Present in this sample are about 160,000 clones, around 83% of which were seen just once. Of the sample, 2% to 2.5% is held by the ten largest clones.

Inclusive of the bounding cysteine and phenylalanine, the CDR3 is 18 residues long. CDR3 DNA is the only sequence kept; it has 54 bases, read in frame from the first base. Per the germline V gene, SGHRS is the CDR1 and YFSETQ is the CDR2. Unmatched junction bases come to 11, with V trimmed by 2 bases and J by 0 bases. The chain is encoded by TRBV5-1 joined to TRBJ2-4, with 7 bases aligning to TRBD1. The receptor comes from a man between 18 and 35 years old in good health and CMV-seropositive. Sequencing input: PBMCs. The nucleotide sequence reads as follows: TGCGCCAGCAGCTTTGGGACAGTCCACCTCCAAGCCAAAAACATTCAGTACTTC. This translates into CASSFGTVHLQAKNIQYF.